The 2 T cell receptor beta chains given below trace back to one sample, sequenced in a study of T-cell memory formation after mild COVID-19. MiXCR was run by TCRdb on the 5' RACE reads, yielding one entry per CDR3 protein. The sample yields 150,000 to 200,000 distinct CDR3 sequences, around 16% seen once. The sample comprised PBMCs or a T cell subset sorted from them (not recorded which). The receptor source for this set is an adult woman who had mild COVID-19 (a few samples of this study predate the infection). Cell type and time point are not known.

The chain has TRBV7-9 and TRBJ2-1; D might be TRBD2 (6 bases). Per germline, CDR1 SEHNR and CDR2 FQNEAQ (reference sequence). The CDR3 covers 14 residues. The V end was cut by 7 bases, the J end by 2 bases, with 12 bases between. DNA of the CDR3: TGTGCCAGCATTAGGGGCGGGACCTACAATGAGCAGTTCTTC. Residues: CASIRGGTYNEQFF. Full variable domain (rest looked up from reference TRBV7-9 and TRBJ2-1): DTGVSQNPRHKITKRGQNVTFRCDPISEHNRLYWYRQTLGQGPEFLTYFQNEAQLEKSRLLSDRFSAERPKGSFSTLEIQRTEQGDSAMYLCASIRGGTYNEQFFGPGTRLTVL.

This chain joins TRBV4-1 and TRBJ2-3; the match to TRBD2 covers 9 bases. The CDR3 length is 17 residues. Germline trimming cut 0 bases from V and 0 bases from J; bases unmatched to any gene: 4. Per germline, CDR1 MGHRA and CDR2 YSYEKL. In nucleotides, the CDR3 is TGCGCCAGCAGCCAAGAACTAGCGGGTCCTAGCACAGATACGCAGTATTTT. It specifies CASSQELAGPSTDTQYF.